A single sample gave rise to the 11 T cell receptor beta chains below, sequenced in a study of glioma-infiltrating T cells. The iRepertoire nested amplicon-rescue multiplex PCR amplified TCR alpha and beta CDR3s from RNA. TCRdb processed the multiplex PCR reads anew with MiXCR; each CDR3 protein has one entry. This table has about 140,000 distinct CDR3 sequences, around 42% appearing once. Sequenced input: glioma tissue, nonneoplastic brain tissue, or PBMCs (not recorded which). The receptor set was obtained from a human donor with low-grade glioma or glioblastoma, undergoing nonglioma brain surgery, or in good health (not recorded which).

The chain carries TRBV7-9 and TRBJ2-7; 9 nucleotides line up with TRBD1. Germline lookup yields CDR1 SEHNR and CDR2 FQNEAQ (reference sequence). CDR3 length: 14 amino acids. V lost 6 bases and J lost 3; bases outside the gene matches: 6. Written as DNA, the CDR3 is TGTGCCAGCAGTAAACAGGGGGCAAGCTACGAGCAGTACTTC. Translating gives CASSKQGASYEQYF.

The chain combines TRBV4-3 with TRBJ2-3; D is ambiguous. Germline CDR1 LGHNA, CDR2 YSLEER. Trimming took off 1 base at V and 3 bases at J, with 11 bases between the two ends. This CDR3 region has 15 residues. As DNA, the CDR3 is TGCGCCAGCAGCCAAGTGGCGTTTCCAACAGATACGCAGTATTTT. Translated: CASSQVAFPTDTQYF.

This clonotype was seen many times. The chain has TRBV20-1 and TRBJ2-7; 7 nucleotides align to TRBD1. The CDR3 is 14 amino acids. Unmatched junction bases numbered 9, after V lost 2 bases and J lost 5 bases. Germline V gene data show CDR1 as DFQATT and CDR2 as SNEGSKA (reference sequence). The CDR3 protein is CSARKLTGRHEQYF. The CDR3 nucleotides read TGCAGTGCTAGAAAACTGACAGGGCGCCACGAGCAGTACTTC.

The rearrangement links TRBV6-1 to TRBJ1-2, with a tentative D call TRBD1 (5 bases). Trimming stripped 10 bases from V and 4 bases from J, with 25 bases between. Germline values: CDR1 MNHNS, CDR2 SASEGT. The CDR3 is 16 amino acids. CDR3: CATTPSGAHDSYGYTF. The CDR3 bases are TGTGCCACCACACCATCCGGGGCCCACGATTCCTATGGCTACACCTTC.

The chain recombines TRBV6-1 with TRBJ1-5, with 7 bases identical to TRBD1. V was pared by 6 bases and J by 7 bases, with 9 bases of the junction left unmatched. The germline CDR1 and CDR2 sequences are MNHNS and SASEGT. This CDR3 is 14 amino acids long. This CDR3 is CASRETGEEQPQHF. The CDR3 DNA reads as TGTGCCAGCAGGGAAACAGGGGAGGAACAGCCCCAGCATTTT.

This chain joins TRBV4-3 and TRBJ2-3; D may correspond to TRBD1 or TRBD2 (5 bases each). Germline CDR1 and CDR2: LGHNA and YSLEER. V shed 0 bases and J shed 2 bases, with 12 bases lying between them. The CDR3 loop spans 16 amino acids. Here the CDR3 reads CASSQDRDGYTDTQYF. The CDR3, as DNA: TGCGCCAGCAGCCAAGACCGGGACGGCTACACAGATACGCAGTATTTT.

Many counts were recorded for this clonotype. The chain uses TRBV24-1 and TRBJ2-5; no definite D call. Germline V gene lookup returns CDR1 KGHDR and CDR2 SFDVKD. CDR3 size: 13 residues. V lost 3 bases to trimming and J lost 2 bases, with 6 bases between them. CDR3 amino acids: CATSDSFQETQYF. The DNA of the CDR3 is TGTGCCACCAGTGATAGTTTTCAAGAGACCCAGTACTTC.

The chain employs TRBV6-1 and TRBJ1-6, with a weak D call TRBD1 (5 bases). Germline CDR1 MNHNS, CDR2 SASEGT. The CDR3 covers 12 residues. Trimming took off 6 bases at V and 8 bases at J, with 8 bases between the two ends. CDR3 nucleotide sequence: TGTGCCAGCAGCCAACAGGATTCACCCCTCCACTTT. The encoded protein is CASSQQDSPLHF.

Only a few counts were recorded for this clonotype. The rearrangement joins TRBV6-1 to TRBJ2-1; maybe TRBD1 (6 bases). This CDR3 region has 18 residues. CDR1 and CDR2 from the germline V gene are MNHNS and SASEGT. V was cut by 10 bases and J by 0 bases, with 25 bases left in between. Written as DNA, the CDR3 is TGTGCCACCAAGCCGGGACACCAACTCCCAAGCTCCTACAATGAGCAGTTCTTC. Translation gives CATKPGHQLPSSYNEQFF.

The chain has TRBV24-1 and TRBJ2-2; D remains unclear. Trimming cost V 3 bases and J 9 bases, with 13 bases left between them. The CDR3 sequence is 14 residues long. CDR1 and CDR2 (germline): KGHDR, SFDVKD. The CDR3 region is CATSDPHVGRELFF. In DNA form, the CDR3 reads TGTGCCACCAGTGATCCTCACGTTGGCAGGGAGCTGTTTTTT.

In the case of this clonotype: The germline gene is not matched at one end of the junction; a read error may be the cause. The chain uses TRBV3-1 and TRBJ2-1, with D possibly called TRBD1 or TRBD2 (5 bases each). The CDR3 length is 13 residues. Germline loops: CDR1 LGHDT, CDR2 YNNKEL (reference sequence). Written as DNA, the CDR3 is TGTGCCAACAGCCCCGTTACCAGGGAGAAGCAGTTCTTC. Amino acids: CANSPVTREKQFF.